These 10 T cell receptor beta chains originate from one sample sequenced in a study of lymphopenia after photon versus proton radiotherapy. Sequencing used immunoSEQ multiplex PCR; TCRdb keeps in-frame clones, though not all of them. The sample includes nearly 7,500 clones, roughly 93% of them seen just once. Sequencing used peripheral blood, obtained from a patient treated with photon-based radiotherapy. The receptors were sampled from a woman aged 45-60 years with cholangiocarcinoma.

The chain combines TRBV7-6 with TRBJ2-1; D possibly corresponds to TRBD1 (5 bases). The CDR3 length is 17 residues. The V and J ends lost 1 base and 3 bases respectively, with 16 bases between them. Per germline, CDR1 SGHVS and CDR2 FNYEAQ. The CDR3 nucleotides are TGTGCCAGCAGCTTAGACATCCGATCAGGGCACTACAATGAGCAGTTCTTC. This encodes CASSLDIRSGHYNEQFF.

The CDR3 here is CASSRVGPGANVLTF. The CDR3 DNA reads as TGTGCCAGCAGCCGAGTGGGGCCAGGGGCCAACGTCCTGACTTTC. This chain uses TRBV7-8 with TRBJ2-6; D may be TRBD1 (5 bases). V lost 5 bases, J lost 4 bases, and 12 bases lay in between. The CDR3 contains 15 residues. The V gene's germline CDR1 is SGHVS and CDR2 FQNEAQ.

J is TRBJ1-4 and V is TRBV6-5; TRBD1 aligns across 9 bases. This CDR3 region has 16 residues. The V gene's germline CDR1 is MNHEY and CDR2 SVGAGI. Germline trimming cut 4 bases from V and 7 bases from J; bases unmatched to any gene: 10. The CDR3 bases are TGTGCCAGCAGTTCCACCGGGACAGGGCGGGTTGAAAAACTGTTTTTT. Translation: CASSSTGTGRVEKLFF.

The chain joins TRBV19 to TRBJ2-1; D is uncertain. Germline CDR1 reads LNHDA; CDR2 reads SQIVND (reference sequence). This CDR3 is built from 14 residues. V was shortened by 3 bases and J by 6 bases, with 12 bases between the two germline ends. CDR3 residues: CASSIWYGGNEQFF. In DNA, the CDR3 is TGTGCCAGTAGTATTTGGTATGGCGGCAATGAGCAGTTCTTC.

The rearrangement uses TRBV19 and TRBJ2-1; D is perhaps TRBD1 or TRBD2 (5 bases each). The CDR3 sequence is 13 residues long. Trimming removed 5 bases at V and 10 bases at J, with 15 bases between. Germline V lookup: CDR1 LNHDA, CDR2 SQIVND (reference sequence). CDR3 DNA sequence: TGTGCCAGTAGTCTCAGTCCGGGACCCGAGCAGTTCTTC. As protein: CASSLSPGPEQFF.

V gene TRBV7-2 combines with J gene TRBJ1-1; the D gene is possibly TRBD1 (5 bases). V was clipped by 1 base and J by 5 bases, with 11 bases between them. The CDR3 is 14 amino acids. Germline V gives CDR1 SGHTA, CDR2 FQGNSA. This CDR3 reads CASSLVGGSTEAFF. The CDR3 nucleotides read TGTGCCAGCAGCTTAGTGGGGGGATCGACTGAAGCTTTCTTT.

J is TRBJ2-2 and V is TRBV7-8; D not resolved. The CDR3 has 15 residues. The V end was cut by 1 base, the J end by 6 bases, with 12 bases between. Germline V gives CDR1 SGHVS, CDR2 FQNEAQ. The DNA for the CDR3 is TGTGCCAGCAGCTTAGTCTATATGGGGTCCGGGGAGCTGTTTTTT. This gives the protein CASSLVYMGSGELFF.

V gene TRBV5-1 combines with J gene TRBJ1-6, with a tentative D call TRBD1 (5 bases). This CDR3 has 17 residues. Germline values: CDR1 SGHRS, CDR2 YFSETQ. Trimming stripped 4 bases from V and 0 bases from J, with 14 bases between. CDR3 nucleotide sequence: TGCGCCAGCAGCGTAAGACAGATTGGCTCCTATAATTCACCCCTCCACTTT. Translating it yields CASSVRQIGSYNSPLHF.

This clone has a single count. The chain combines TRBV7-9 with TRBJ1-2; D is undetermined. With 1 base removed from V and 8 bases from J, the gap between germline ends came to 14 bases. The germline CDR1 and CDR2 sequences are SEHNR and FQNEAQ (reference sequence). CDR3 length equals 14 residues. This chain's CDR3 is CASSLVLSKEGYTF. The CDR3 bases are TGTGCCAGCAGCTTAGTGTTATCAAAGGAGGGCTACACCTTC.

This chain links TRBV11-2 with TRBJ2-3; 8 bases are a match to TRBD1. Germline CDR1 SGHAT, CDR2 FQNNGV. This CDR3 is built from 13 residues. J lost 10 bases, V lost 4 bases, and 7 bases had no gene match. The CDR3 nucleotides read TGTGCCAGCAGCTCGGACAGGGTCTCGGCGCAGTATTTT. The encoded protein is CASSSDRVSAQYF. Supplemented by reference TRBV11-2 and TRBJ2-3, the full variable domain reads EAGVAQSPRYKIIEKRQSVAFWCNPISGHATLYWYQQILGQGPKLLIQFQNNGVVDDSQLPKDRFSAERLKGVDSTLKIQPAKLEDSAVYLCASSSDRVSAQYFGPGTRLTVL.